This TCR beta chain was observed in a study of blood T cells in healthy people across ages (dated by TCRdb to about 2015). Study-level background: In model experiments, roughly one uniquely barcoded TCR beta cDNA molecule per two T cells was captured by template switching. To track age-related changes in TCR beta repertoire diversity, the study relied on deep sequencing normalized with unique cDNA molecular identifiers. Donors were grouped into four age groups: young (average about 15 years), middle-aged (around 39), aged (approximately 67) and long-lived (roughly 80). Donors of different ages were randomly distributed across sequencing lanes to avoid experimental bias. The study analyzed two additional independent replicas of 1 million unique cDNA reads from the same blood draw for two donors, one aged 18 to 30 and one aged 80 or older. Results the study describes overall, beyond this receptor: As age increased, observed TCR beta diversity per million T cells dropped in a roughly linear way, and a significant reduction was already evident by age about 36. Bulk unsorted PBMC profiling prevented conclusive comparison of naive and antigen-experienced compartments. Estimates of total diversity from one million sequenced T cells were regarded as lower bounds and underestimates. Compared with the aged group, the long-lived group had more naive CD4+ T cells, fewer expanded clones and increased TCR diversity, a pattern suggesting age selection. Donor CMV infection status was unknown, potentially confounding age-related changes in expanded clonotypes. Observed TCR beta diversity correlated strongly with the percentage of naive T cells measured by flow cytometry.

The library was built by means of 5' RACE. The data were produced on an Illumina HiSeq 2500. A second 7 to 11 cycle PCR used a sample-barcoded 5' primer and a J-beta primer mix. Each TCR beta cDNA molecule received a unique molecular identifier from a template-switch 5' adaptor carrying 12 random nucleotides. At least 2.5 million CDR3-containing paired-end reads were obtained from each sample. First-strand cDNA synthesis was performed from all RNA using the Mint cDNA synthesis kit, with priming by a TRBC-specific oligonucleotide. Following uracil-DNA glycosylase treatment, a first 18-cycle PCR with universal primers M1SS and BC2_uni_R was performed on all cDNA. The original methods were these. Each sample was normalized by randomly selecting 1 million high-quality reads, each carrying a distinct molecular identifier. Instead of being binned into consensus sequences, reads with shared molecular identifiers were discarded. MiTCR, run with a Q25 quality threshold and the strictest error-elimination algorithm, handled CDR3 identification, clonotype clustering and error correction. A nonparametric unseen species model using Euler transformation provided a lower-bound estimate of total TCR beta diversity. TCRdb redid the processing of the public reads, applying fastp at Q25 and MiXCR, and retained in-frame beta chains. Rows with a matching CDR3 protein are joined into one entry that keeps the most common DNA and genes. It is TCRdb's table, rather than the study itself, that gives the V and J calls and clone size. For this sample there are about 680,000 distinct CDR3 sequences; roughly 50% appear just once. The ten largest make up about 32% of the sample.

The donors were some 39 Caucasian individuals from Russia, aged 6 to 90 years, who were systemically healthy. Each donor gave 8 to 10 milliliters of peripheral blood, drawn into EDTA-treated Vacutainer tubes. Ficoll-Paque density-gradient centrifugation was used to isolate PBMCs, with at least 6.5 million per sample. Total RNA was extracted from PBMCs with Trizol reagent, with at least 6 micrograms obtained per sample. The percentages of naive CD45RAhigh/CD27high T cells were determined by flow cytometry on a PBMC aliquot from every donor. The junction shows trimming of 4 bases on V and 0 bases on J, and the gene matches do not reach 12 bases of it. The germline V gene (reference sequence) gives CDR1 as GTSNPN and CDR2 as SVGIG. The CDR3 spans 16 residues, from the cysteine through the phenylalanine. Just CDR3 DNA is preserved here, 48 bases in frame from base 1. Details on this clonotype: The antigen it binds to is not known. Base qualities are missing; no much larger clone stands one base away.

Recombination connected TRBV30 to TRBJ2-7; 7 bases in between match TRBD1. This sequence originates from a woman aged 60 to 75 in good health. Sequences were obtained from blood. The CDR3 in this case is CAWIGRPGTASYEQYF. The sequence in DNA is TGTGCCTGGATCGGACGTCCTGGGACAGCCTCCTACGAGCAGTACTTC.